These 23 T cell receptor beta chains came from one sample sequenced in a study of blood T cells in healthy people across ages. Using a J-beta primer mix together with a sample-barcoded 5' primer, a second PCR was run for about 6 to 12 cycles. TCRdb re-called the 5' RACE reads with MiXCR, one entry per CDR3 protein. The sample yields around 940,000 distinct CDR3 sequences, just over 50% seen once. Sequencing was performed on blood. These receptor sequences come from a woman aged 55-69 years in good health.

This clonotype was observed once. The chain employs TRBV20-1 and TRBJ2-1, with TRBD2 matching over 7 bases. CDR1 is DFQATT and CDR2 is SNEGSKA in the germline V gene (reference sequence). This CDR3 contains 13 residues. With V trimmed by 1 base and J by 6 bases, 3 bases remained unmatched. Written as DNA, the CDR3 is TGCAGTGCTAGAGTGGGGGGGGGCAATGAGCAGTTCTTC. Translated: CSARVGGGNEQFF.

CDR3 nucleotides: TGTGCCAGCAGTTCATGGACAGGGATGGATACCTACGAGCAGTACTTC. Translation: CASSSWTGMDTYEQYF. This sequence joins TRBV27 and TRBJ2-7, with TRBD1 matching 8 bases. Trimming removed 4 bases from V and 2 bases from J; junction bases left unmatched: 10. This CDR3 is built from 16 residues. Germline V lookup: CDR1 MNHEY, CDR2 SMNVEV (reference sequence).

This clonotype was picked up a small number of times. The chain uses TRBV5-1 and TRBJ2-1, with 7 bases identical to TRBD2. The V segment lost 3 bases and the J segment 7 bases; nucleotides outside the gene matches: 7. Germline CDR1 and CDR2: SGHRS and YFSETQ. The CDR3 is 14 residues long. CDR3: CASSWGGSGNEQFF. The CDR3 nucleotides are TGCGCCAGCAGCTGGGGCGGGAGTGGTAATGAGCAGTTCTTC.

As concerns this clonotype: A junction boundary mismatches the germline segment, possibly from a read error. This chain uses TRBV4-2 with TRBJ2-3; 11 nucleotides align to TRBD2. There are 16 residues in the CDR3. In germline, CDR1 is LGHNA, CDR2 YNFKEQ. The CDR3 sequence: CASGQQTSGKSDTQYF. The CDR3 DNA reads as TGTGCCAGCGGCCAGCAGACTAGCGGGAAGTCAGATACGCAGTATTTT.

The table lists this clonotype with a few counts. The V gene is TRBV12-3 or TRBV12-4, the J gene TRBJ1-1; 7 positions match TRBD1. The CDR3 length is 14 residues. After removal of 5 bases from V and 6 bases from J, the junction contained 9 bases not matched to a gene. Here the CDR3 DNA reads TGTGCCAGCAGTGGGGGGACAGAACAAGCTGAAGCTTTCTTT. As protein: CASSGGTEQAEAFF.

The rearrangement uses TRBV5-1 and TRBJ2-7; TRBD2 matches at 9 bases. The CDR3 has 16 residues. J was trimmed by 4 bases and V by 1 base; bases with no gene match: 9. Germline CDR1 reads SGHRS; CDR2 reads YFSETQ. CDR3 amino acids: CASSLLPGTSFYEQYF. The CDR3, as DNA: TGCGCCAGCAGCTTGTTACCCGGGACTAGCTTTTACGAGCAGTACTTC.

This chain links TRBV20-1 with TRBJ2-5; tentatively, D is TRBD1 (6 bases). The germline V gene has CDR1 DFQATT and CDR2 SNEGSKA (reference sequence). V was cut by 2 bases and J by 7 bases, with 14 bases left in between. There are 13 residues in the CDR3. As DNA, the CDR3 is TGCAGTGCTAGACCCACAGGGCCCGCGACCCAGTACTTC. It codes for CSARPTGPATQYF.

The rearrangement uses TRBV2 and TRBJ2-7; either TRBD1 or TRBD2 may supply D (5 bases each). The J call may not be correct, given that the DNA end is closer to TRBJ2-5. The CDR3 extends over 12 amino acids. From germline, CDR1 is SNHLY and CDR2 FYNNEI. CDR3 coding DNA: TGTGCCACCGGCGAGGGGCGAGAGACCCAGTACTTC. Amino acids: CATGEGRETQYF.

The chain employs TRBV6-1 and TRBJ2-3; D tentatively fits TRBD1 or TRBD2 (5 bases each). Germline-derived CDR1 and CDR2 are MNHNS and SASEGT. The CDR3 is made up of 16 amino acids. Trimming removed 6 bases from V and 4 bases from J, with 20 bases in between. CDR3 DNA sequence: TGTGCCAGCAGCCAAGCGTCTAGCTTGGGACCAGATACGCAGTATTTT. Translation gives CASSQASSLGPDTQYF.

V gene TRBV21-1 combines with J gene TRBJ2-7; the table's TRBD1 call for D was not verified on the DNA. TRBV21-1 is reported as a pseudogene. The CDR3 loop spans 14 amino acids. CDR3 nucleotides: TGTGCCAGCAGCAAAGTGGGAGGACAGGGCGAGCAGTACTTC. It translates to CASSKVGGQGEQYF.

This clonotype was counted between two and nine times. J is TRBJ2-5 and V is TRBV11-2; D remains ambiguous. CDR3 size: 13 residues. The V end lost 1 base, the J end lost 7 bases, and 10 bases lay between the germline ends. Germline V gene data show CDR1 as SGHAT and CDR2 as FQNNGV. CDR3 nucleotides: TGTGCCAGCAGCTTAGGGTTCGAACCGACCCAGTACTTC. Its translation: CASSLGFEPTQYF.

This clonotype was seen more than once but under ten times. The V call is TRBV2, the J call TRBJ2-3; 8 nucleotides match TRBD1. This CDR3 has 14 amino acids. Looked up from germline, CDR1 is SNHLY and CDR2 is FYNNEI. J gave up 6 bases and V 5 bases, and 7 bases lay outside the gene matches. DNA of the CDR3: TGTGCCAGCAGTTGGGCAGGGGGCTTGGATACGCAGTATTTT. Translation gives CASSWAGGLDTQYF. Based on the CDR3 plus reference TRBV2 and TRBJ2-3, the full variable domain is EPEVTQTPSHQVTQMGQEVILRCVPISNHLYFYWYRQILGQKVEFLVSFYNNEISEKSEIFDDQFSVERPDGSNFTLKIRSTKLEDSAMYFCASSWAGGLDTQYFGPGTRLTVL.

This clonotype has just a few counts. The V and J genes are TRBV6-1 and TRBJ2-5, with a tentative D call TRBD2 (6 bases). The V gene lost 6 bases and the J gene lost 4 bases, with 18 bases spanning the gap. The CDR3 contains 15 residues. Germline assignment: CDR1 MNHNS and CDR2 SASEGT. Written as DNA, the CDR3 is TGTGCCAGCAGCTCGGGGCGGCTGGGGGGAGAGACCCAGTACTTC. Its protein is CASSSGRLGGETQYF.

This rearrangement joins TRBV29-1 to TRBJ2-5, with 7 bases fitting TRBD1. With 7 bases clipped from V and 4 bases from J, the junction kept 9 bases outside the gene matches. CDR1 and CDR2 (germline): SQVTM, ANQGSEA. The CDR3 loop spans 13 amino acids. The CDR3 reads CSANIRTGETQYF. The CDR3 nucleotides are TGCAGCGCAAACATCCGGACAGGAGAGACCCAGTACTTC.

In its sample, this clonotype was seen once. The CDR3 loop is CASRPRRAADRETQYF. The CDR3 bases are TGTGCCAGCAGACCCCGTCGGGCAGCGGACCGGGAGACCCAGTACTTC. The chain links TRBV7-9 to TRBJ2-5; the D gene is possibly TRBD2 (5 bases). This CDR3 has 16 residues. The germline V gene encodes CDR1 SEHNR and CDR2 FQNEAQ (reference sequence). The V gene lost 6 bases and the J gene lost 5 bases, with 22 bases spanning the gap.

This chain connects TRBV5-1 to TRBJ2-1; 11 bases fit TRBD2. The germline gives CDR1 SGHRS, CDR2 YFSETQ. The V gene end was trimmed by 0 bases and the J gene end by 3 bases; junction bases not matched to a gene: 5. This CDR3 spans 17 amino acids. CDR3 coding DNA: TGCGCCAGCAGCTTGGCTCTAGCGGGAGGAGTCTACAATGAGCAGTTCTTC. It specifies CASSLALAGGVYNEQFF.

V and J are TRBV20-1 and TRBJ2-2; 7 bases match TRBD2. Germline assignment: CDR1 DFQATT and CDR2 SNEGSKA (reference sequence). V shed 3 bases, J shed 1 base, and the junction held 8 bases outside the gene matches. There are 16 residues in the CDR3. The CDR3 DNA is TGCAGTGCTAGGGAGTCAGCGGGGTGGAACACCGGGGAGCTGTTTTTT. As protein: CSARESAGWNTGELFF.

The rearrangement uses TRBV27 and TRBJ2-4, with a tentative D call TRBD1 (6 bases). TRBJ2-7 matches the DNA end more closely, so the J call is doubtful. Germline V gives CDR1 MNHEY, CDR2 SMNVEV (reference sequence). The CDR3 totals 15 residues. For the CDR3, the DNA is TGTGCCAGCAGCCTGAGTCAGGGGAACTCCTACGAGCAGTACTTC. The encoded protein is CASSLSQGNSYEQYF.

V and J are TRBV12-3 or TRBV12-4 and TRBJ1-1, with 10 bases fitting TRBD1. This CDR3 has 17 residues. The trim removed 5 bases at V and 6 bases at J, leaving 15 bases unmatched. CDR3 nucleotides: TGTGCCAGCAGTCCAAATACCGGGACAGGGGTTTCAGCTGAAGCTTTCTTT. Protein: CASSPNTGTGVSAEAFF.

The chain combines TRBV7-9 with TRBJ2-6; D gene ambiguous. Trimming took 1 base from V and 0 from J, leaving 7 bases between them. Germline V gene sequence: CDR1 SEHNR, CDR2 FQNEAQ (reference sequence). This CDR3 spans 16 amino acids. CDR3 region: CASSLVPFSGANVLTF. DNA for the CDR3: TGTGCCAGCAGCTTAGTCCCGTTCTCTGGGGCCAACGTCCTGACTTTC.

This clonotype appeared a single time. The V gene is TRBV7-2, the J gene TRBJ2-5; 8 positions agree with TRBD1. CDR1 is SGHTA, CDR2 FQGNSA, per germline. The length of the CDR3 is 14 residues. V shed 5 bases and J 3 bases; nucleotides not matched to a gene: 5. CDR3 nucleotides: TGTGCCAGCAGCCCGAAGACAGGGGAAGAGACCCAGTACTTC. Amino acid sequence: CASSPKTGEETQYF. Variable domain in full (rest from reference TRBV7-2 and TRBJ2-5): GAGVSQSPSNKVTEKGKDVELRCDPISGHTALYWYRQSLGQGLEFLIYFQGNSAPDKSGLPSDRFSAERTGGSVSTLTIQRTQQEDSAVYLCASSPKTGEETQYFGPGTRLLVL.

CDR3 residues: CASSYAPTGTLNEQFF. The CDR3 DNA sequence: TGTGCCAGCAGTTACGCCCCGACAGGGACCCTCAATGAGCAGTTCTTC. The chain uses TRBV3-1 and TRBJ2-1; 7 bases are shared with TRBD1. Germline V gives CDR1 LGHDT, CDR2 YNNKEL (reference sequence). Trimming took 6 bases from V and 6 from J; bases not matched to a gene: 14. The CDR3 runs to 16 residues.

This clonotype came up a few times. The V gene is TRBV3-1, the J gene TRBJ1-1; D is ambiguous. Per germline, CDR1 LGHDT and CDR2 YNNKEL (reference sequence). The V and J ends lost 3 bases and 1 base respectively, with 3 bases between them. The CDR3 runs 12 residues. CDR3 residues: CASSQENTEAFF. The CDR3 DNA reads TGTGCCAGCAGCCAGGAGAACACTGAAGCTTTCTTT.